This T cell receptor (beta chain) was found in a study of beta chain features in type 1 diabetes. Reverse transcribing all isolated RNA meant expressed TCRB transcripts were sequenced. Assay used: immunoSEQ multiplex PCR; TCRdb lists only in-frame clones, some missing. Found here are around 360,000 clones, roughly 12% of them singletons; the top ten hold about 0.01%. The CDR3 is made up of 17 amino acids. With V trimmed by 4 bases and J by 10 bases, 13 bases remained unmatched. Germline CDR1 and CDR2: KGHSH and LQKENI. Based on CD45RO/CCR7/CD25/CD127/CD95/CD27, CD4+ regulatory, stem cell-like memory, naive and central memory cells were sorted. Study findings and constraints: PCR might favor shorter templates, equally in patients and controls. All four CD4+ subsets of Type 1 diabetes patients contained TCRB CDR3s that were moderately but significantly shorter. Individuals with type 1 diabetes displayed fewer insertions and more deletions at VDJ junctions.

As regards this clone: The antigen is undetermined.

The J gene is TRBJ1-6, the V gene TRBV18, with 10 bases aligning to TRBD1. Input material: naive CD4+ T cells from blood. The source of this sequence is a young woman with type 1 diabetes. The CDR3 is CASSRNGAGQGMSPLHF. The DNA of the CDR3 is TGTGCCAGCTCACGAAACGGTGCGGGACAGGGGATGTCACCCCTCCACTTT.